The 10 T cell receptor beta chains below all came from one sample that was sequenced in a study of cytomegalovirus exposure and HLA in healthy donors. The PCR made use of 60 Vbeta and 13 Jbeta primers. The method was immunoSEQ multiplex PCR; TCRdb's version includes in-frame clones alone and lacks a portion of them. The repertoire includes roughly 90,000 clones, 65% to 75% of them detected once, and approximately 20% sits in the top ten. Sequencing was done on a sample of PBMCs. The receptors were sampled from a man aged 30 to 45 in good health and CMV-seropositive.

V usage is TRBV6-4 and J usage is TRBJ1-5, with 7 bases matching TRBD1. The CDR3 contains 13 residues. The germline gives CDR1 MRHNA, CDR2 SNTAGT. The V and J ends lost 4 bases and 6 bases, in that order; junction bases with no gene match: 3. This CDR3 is CASSAEGAQPQHF. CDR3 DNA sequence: TGTGCCAGCAGTGCTGAGGGGGCTCAGCCCCAGCATTTT.

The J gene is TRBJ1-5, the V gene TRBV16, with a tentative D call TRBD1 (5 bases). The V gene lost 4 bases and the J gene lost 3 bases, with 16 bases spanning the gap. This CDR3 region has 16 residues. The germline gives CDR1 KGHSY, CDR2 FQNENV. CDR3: CASSPMGEGNNQPQHF. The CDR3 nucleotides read TGTGCCAGCAGCCCCATGGGGGAGGGTAACAATCAGCCCCAGCATTTT.

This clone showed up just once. In DNA form, the CDR3 reads TGTGCCAGCTCATCCTGGACTAGCGGGTCTTCCTACGAGCAGTACTTC. Translation gives CASSSWTSGSSYEQYF. V usage is TRBV18 and J usage is TRBJ2-7, with 11 bases that match TRBD2. J gave up 1 base and V 5 bases, and 7 bases lay outside the gene matches. The CDR3 contains 16 residues. Germline lookup yields CDR1 KGHSH and CDR2 LQKENI.

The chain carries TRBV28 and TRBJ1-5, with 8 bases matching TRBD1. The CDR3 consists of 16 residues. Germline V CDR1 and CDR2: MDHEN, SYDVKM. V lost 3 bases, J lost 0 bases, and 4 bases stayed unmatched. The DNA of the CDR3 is TGTGCCAGCAGTTTGGACAGGGCATATAGCAATCAGCCCCAGCATTTT. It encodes CASSLDRAYSNQPQHF.

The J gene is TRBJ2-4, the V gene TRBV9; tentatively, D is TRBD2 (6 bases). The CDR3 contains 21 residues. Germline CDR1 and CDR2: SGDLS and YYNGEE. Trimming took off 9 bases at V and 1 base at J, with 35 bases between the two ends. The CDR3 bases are TGTGCCAACATCCCCCGTCGGGAGAACCGGTTGTTTGTCTACGCCAAAAACATTCAGTACTTC. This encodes CANIPRRENRLFVYAKNIQYF.

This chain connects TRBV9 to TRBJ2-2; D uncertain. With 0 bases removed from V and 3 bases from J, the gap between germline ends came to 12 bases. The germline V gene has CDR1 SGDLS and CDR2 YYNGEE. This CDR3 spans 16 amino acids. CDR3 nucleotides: TGTGCCAGCAGCGTAGAAACAAAAGTCGACACCGGGGAGCTGTTTTTT. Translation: CASSVETKVDTGELFF.

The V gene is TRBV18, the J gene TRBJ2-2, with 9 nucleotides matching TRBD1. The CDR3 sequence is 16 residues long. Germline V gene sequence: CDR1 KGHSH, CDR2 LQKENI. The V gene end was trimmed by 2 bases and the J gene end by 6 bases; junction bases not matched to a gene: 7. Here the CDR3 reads CASSPRGQGDAGELFF. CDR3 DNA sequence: TGTGCCAGCTCACCAAGGGGACAGGGTGATGCCGGGGAGCTGTTTTTT.

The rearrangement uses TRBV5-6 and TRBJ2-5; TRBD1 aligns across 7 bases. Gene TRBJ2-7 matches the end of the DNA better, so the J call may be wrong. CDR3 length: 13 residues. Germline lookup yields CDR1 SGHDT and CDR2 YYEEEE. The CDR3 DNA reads TGTGCCAGCAGCGGGGACAGCTCCTACGAGCAGTACTTC. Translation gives CASSGDSSYEQYF.

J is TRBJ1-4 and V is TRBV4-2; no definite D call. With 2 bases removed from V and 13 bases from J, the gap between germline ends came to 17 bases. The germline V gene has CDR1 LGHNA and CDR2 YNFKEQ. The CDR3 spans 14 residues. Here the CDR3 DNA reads TGTGCCAGCAGCCAACCGGGAGATACGTGCAGACTGTTTTTT. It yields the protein CASSQPGDTCRLFF.

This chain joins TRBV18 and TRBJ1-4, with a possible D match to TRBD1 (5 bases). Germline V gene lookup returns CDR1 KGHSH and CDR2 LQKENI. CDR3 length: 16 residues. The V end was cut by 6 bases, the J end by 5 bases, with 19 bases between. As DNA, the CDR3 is TGTGCCAGCTCCCCAACCCGGGACTCAAGAAATGAAAAACTGTTTTTT. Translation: CASSPTRDSRNEKLFF.